The present T cell receptor beta chain was sequenced within a study of blood T cell repertoires in COVID-19. This clone was counted once. CDR1 SGHNT and CDR2 YYREEE come from the germline V gene (reference sequence). Trimming cost V 2 bases and J 7 bases; bases outside gene matches: 8. This CDR3 comprises 15 residues. Per the study methods: Scientists estimated how many nucleated cells there were by amplifying reference gene primers. The table came from immunoSEQ multiplex PCR; TCRdb's copy has only in-frame clones and leaves some out. That table is the source of V, J and clone size, and D and trimming were worked out from the DNA. This sample has tens of thousands of clones, with 80% to 90% found just once.

This TCR was recovered from a man between 60 and 70 years old with active or convalescent COVID-19. The sample was peripheral blood. The chain employs TRBV5-4 and TRBJ2-3; 9 nucleotides agree with TRBD2. Here the CDR3 DNA reads TGTGCCAGCAGCTTAAGAGCTAGCGGGATTAATACGCAGTATTTT. It yields the protein CASSLRASGINTQYF.